The 31 T cell receptor beta chains given below trace back to one sample, sequenced in a study of T cell changes during pregnancy in multiple sclerosis. Assay used: immunoSEQ multiplex PCR; TCRdb lists only in-frame clones, some missing. The sample holds approximately 70,000 clones, over 85% seen once. The sample was peripheral blood, taken in the second trimester of pregnancy. The receptors originated from a female donor with multiple sclerosis, enrolled in a pregnancy study.

This rearrangement joins TRBV11-2 to TRBJ2-3; no definite D call. Trimming cost V 3 bases and J 1 base, with 14 bases left between them. The CDR3 length is 16 residues. Germline V gene sequence: CDR1 SGHAT, CDR2 FQNNGV. CDR3 nucleotides: TGTGCCAGCAGCTTGGGCGAACGGTTTGGCACAGATACGCAGTATTTT. It codes for CASSLGERFGTDTQYF.

This chain joins TRBV28 and TRBJ1-5, with D hard to call. CDR1 is MDHEN, CDR2 SYDVKM, per germline. Deletions cut 5 bases from V and 6 bases from J, with 5 bases between. This CDR3 comprises 11 residues. CDR3 sequence reads: CASSRVQPQHF. CDR3 nucleotide sequence: TGTGCCAGCAGTCGGGTTCAGCCCCAGCATTTT.

This chain links TRBV2 with TRBJ1-1; 7 nucleotides line up with TRBD1. J lost 8 bases, V lost 7 bases, and 10 bases had no gene match. The CDR3 covers 13 residues. The germline V gene has CDR1 SNHLY and CDR2 FYNNEI. CDR3 protein: CASTEYRGQEAFF. The CDR3 nucleotides are TGTGCCAGCACTGAGTACAGGGGCCAGGAAGCTTTCTTT.

The rearrangement uses TRBV6-5 and TRBJ2-3; 11 bases map to TRBD1. The CDR3 is made up of 15 amino acids. The germline V gene encodes CDR1 MNHEY and CDR2 SVGAGI. Trimming removed 6 bases from V and 5 bases from J; junction bases left unmatched: 7. CDR3 region: CASSLTGTGGDTQYF. As DNA, the CDR3 is TGTGCCAGCAGCCTTACCGGGACAGGGGGAGATACGCAGTATTTT.

The chain couples TRBV5-1 to TRBJ2-1, with 8 bases that match TRBD2. Looked up from germline, CDR1 is SGHRS and CDR2 is YFSETQ. The CDR3 sequence is 15 residues long. After removal of 1 base from V and 3 bases from J, the junction contained 3 bases not matched to a gene. For the CDR3, the DNA is TGCGCCAGCAGCTTGACTAGCGGTCGCTACAATGAGCAGTTCTTC. Translated: CASSLTSGRYNEQFF.

This chain links TRBV5-6 with TRBJ1-3; D is ambiguous. The CDR3 runs to 15 residues. In germline, CDR1 is SGHDT, CDR2 YYEEEE. V lost 0 bases and J 2 bases, leaving 9 bases between the germline ends. The chain's CDR3 is CASSLGTVTGNTIYF. CDR3 bases: TGTGCCAGCAGCTTGGGAACGGTAACTGGAAACACCATATATTTT.

Details on this clone: Within the sample, other DNA sequences also encode this same CDR3. The rearrangement joins TRBV6-5 to TRBJ2-7; the D is unclear. Trimming shortened V by 0 bases and J by 0 bases, and 6 bases separated the two germline ends. Germline V gene data show CDR1 as MNHEY and CDR2 as SVGAGI. This CDR3 comprises 14 residues. The CDR3 is CASSYSRSSYEQYF. In nucleotides, the CDR3 is TGTGCCAGCAGTTACTCTCGGTCCTCCTACGAGCAGTACTTC.

This sequence joins TRBV7-3 and TRBJ2-1, with 10 bases identical to TRBD2. The V gene end was trimmed by 2 bases and the J gene end by 5 bases; junction bases not matched to a gene: 12. The V gene's germline CDR1 is SGHTA and CDR2 FQGTGA. The CDR3 is 18 amino acids. The CDR3 nucleotides read TGTGCCAGCAGCTTAGTTTCTCGGGCTAGCGGGAGCAACAATGAGCAGTTCTTC. It encodes CASSLVSRASGSNNEQFF.

J is TRBJ2-3 and V is TRBV13, with D perhaps matching TRBD2 (6 bases). This CDR3 has 15 residues. Trimming removed 1 base at V and 0 bases at J, with 8 bases between. Germline CDR1 PRHDT, CDR2 FYEKMQ (reference sequence). The CDR3 loop is CASSLERASTDTQYF. CDR3 nucleotides: TGTGCCAGCAGCTTAGAGCGGGCCAGCACAGATACGCAGTATTTT. Drawing the rest from reference TRBV13 and TRBJ2-3, the complete variable domain is AAGVIQSPRHLIKEKRETATLKCYPIPRHDTVYWYQQGPGQDPQFLISFYEKMQSDKGSIPDRFSAQQFSDYHSELNMSSLELGDSALYFCASSLERASTDTQYFGPGTRLTVL.

The chain employs TRBV28 and TRBJ2-2; 7 bases agree with TRBD1. After removal of 3 bases from V and 6 bases from J, the junction contained 10 bases not matched to a gene. The CDR3 spans 16 residues. Germline V gene lookup returns CDR1 MDHEN and CDR2 SYDVKM. The CDR3 loop reads CASSFVGTVEAGELFF. The CDR3 DNA reads TGTGCCAGCAGTTTCGTAGGGACAGTCGAGGCCGGGGAGCTGTTTTTT.

The CDR3 nucleotides read TGTGCCAGCAGCTCGACAGGGGGTATTGGGGAAAAACTGTTTTTT. The encoded protein is CASSSTGGIGEKLFF. The chain couples TRBV7-8 to TRBJ1-4; 9 bases line up with TRBD1. CDR1 and CDR2 from the germline V gene are SGHVS and FQNEAQ. J gave up 8 bases and V 4 bases, and 8 bases lay outside the gene matches. This CDR3 contains 15 residues.

The rearrangement uses TRBV7-6 and TRBJ1-4; D uncertain. The length of the CDR3 is 13 residues. CDR1 and CDR2 (germline): SGHVS, FNYEAQ. Trimming stripped 4 bases from V and 13 bases from J, with 16 bases between. For the CDR3, the DNA is TGTGCCAGCAGCTCATCCTCCCTGAACATACTGTTTTTT. It is translated as CASSSSSLNILFF.

This sequence joins TRBV5-1 and TRBJ2-1; D is possibly TRBD2 (6 bases). Per the germline V gene, CDR1 is SGHRS and CDR2 is YFSETQ. The CDR3 has 15 residues. V lost 0 bases to trimming and J lost 4 bases, with 11 bases between them. The CDR3 loop reads CASSLVQGLYNEQFF. The CDR3 coding sequence is TGCGCCAGCAGCTTGGTTCAGGGACTTTACAATGAGCAGTTCTTC.

This clone was counted a few times. The gene calls are TRBV2 and TRBJ1-6; TRBD1 matches at 9 bases. The trim removed 8 bases at V and 7 bases at J, leaving 9 bases unmatched. The CDR3 contains 15 residues. In germline, CDR1 is SNHLY, CDR2 FYNNEI. CDR3 DNA: TGTGCCAGCGGCGTGGGACAGGGAATAAATTCACCCCTCCACTTT. The encoded protein is CASGVGQGINSPLHF.

The chain employs TRBV11-2 and TRBJ2-7, with TRBD2 matching 7 bases. J gave up 0 bases and V 0 bases, and 11 bases lay outside the gene matches. Looked up from germline, CDR1 is SGHAT and CDR2 is FQNNGV. The CDR3 runs to 18 residues. The CDR3 coding sequence is TGTGCCAGCAGCTTAGAACGTGGGGGGGGACGGAGCTCCTACGAGCAGTACTTC. It translates to CASSLERGGGRSSYEQYF.

The chain has TRBV9 and TRBJ2-1; TRBD1 is a possible D gene (6 bases). The CDR3 contains 14 residues. Germline values: CDR1 SGDLS, CDR2 YYNGEE. V was shortened by 4 bases and J by 9 bases, with 17 bases between the two germline ends. CDR3 region: CASSRRDIKAEQFF. The CDR3 DNA reads as TGTGCCAGCAGCCGCCGGGACATCAAGGCTGAGCAGTTCTTC.

This clone came up once. This sequence joins TRBV29-1 and TRBJ1-1, with a tentative D call TRBD1 (6 bases). Germline-derived CDR1 and CDR2 are SQVTM and ANQGSEA. V was cut by 8 bases and J by 8 bases, with 21 bases left in between. This CDR3 spans 13 amino acids. Written as DNA, the CDR3 is TGCAGCTCCATGCCTCTAAGGACAGCAGAAGCTTTCTTT. This gives the protein CSSMPLRTAEAFF.

This chain connects TRBV18 to TRBJ1-5, with a weak D call TRBD1 (6 bases). Trimming removed 6 bases at V and 4 bases at J, with 13 bases between. The CDR3 totals 14 residues. Germline V gives CDR1 KGHSH, CDR2 LQKENI. CDR3 sequence: CASSPGRGNQPQHF. DNA of the CDR3: TGTGCCAGCTCGCCAGGCAGGGGAAATCAGCCCCAGCATTTT. The full variable domain, its missing parts supplied by reference TRBV18 and TRBJ1-5, is NAGVMQNPRHLVRRRGQEARLRCSPMKGHSHVYWYRQLPEEGLKFMVYLQKENIIDESGMPKERFSAEFPKEGPSILRIQQVVRGDSAAYFCASSPGRGNQPQHFGDGTRLSIL.

V usage is TRBV11-3 and J usage is TRBJ2-7, with 8 bases lining up with TRBD2. Germline lookup yields CDR1 SGHNT and CDR2 YENEEA. This CDR3 contains 17 residues. The J segment lost 3 bases and the V segment lost 5 bases, leaving 15 bases of the junction unmatched. CDR3 in DNA: TGTGCCAGCAGCCCCCTCGCCGGGGGGGCTACTTACTACGAGCAGTACTTC. Translated, it gives CASSPLAGGATYYEQYF.

The chain joins TRBV28 to TRBJ1-1; tentatively, D is TRBD1 (5 bases). The ends were cut back, 3 bases at V and 5 bases at J, with 16 bases in the middle. This CDR3 has 15 residues. The germline V gene encodes CDR1 MDHEN and CDR2 SYDVKM. The CDR3 spells CASSFPGGDRTEAFF. For the CDR3, the DNA is TGTGCCAGCAGTTTTCCCGGGGGGGACCGAACTGAAGCTTTCTTT.

The rearrangement links TRBV19 to TRBJ2-6, with 7 bases fitting TRBD1. Germline-derived CDR1 and CDR2 are LNHDA and SQIVND (reference sequence). V gave up 8 bases and J gave up 0 bases; unmatched junction bases: 10. The CDR3 is 17 residues long. This chain's CDR3 is CASHPGQRRSGANVLTF. The CDR3 bases are TGTGCCAGTCACCCGGGACAGAGACGCTCTGGGGCCAACGTCCTGACTTTC.

J is TRBJ2-1 and V is TRBV15, with a possible D match to TRBD2 (5 bases). V shed 6 bases and J shed 3 bases, with 15 bases lying between them. The CDR3 is 15 amino acids. The germline V gene encodes CDR1 LNHNV and CDR2 YYDKDF (reference sequence). CDR3 sequence (DNA): TGTGCCACCAGTGTGACGGGGTCCTACTACAATGAGCAGTTCTTC. Encoded protein: CATSVTGSYYNEQFF.

The chain combines TRBV5-6 with TRBJ1-6, with 9 positions matching TRBD1. CDR3 length: 16 amino acids. In germline, CDR1 is SGHDT, CDR2 YYEEEE. Trimming removed 4 bases from V and 8 bases from J; junction bases left unmatched: 10. CDR3 bases: TGTGCCAGCAGCGCCACAGGGGGCGTTTCCCATTCACCCCTCCACTTT. This encodes CASSATGGVSHSPLHF.

The chain combines TRBV27 with TRBJ1-2; D may be TRBD1 (6 bases). CDR3 length equals 16 residues. The V gene lost 0 bases and the J gene lost 3 bases, with 14 bases spanning the gap. Per the germline V gene, CDR1 is MNHEY and CDR2 is SMNVEV (reference sequence). The chain's CDR3 is CASSLSGAAGDYGYTF. In DNA, the CDR3 is TGTGCCAGCAGTTTATCCGGGGCCGCAGGGGACTATGGCTACACCTTC.

This clone was recorded only once. This chain connects TRBV7-2 to TRBJ2-1; TRBD1 matches at 9 bases. CDR3 length equals 16 residues. The germline gives CDR1 SGHTA, CDR2 FQGNSA. Trimming took 5 bases from V and 1 from J; bases not matched to a gene: 6. The CDR3 DNA reads TGTGCCAGCAGCCAGACGGGACAGGGATCCTACAATGAGCAGTTCTTC. This codes for CASSQTGQGSYNEQFF.

The chain couples TRBV5-4 to TRBJ2-7, with D perhaps TRBD1 (6 bases). This CDR3 has 13 amino acids. V was pared by 4 bases and J by 3 bases, with 11 bases between. CDR1 and CDR2 (germline): SGHNT, YYREEE (reference sequence). CDR3 DNA sequence: TGTGCCAGCAGCCCCGGACAGTACTACGAGCAGTACTTC. Translating gives CASSPGQYYEQYF.

In its sample, this clone was seen a few times. This rearrangement joins TRBV9 to TRBJ2-1, with 14 bases lining up with TRBD2. The junction had 8 bases not matched to a gene; V was cut back by 3 bases and J by 9 bases. The length of the CDR3 is 16 residues. Looked up from germline, CDR1 is SGDLS and CDR2 is YYNGEE. CDR3 amino acids: CASSAPGTSGSSEQFF. The CDR3 nucleotides read TGTGCCAGCAGCGCCCCCGGGACTAGCGGGAGTAGTGAGCAGTTCTTC.

The chain recombines TRBV21-1 with TRBJ1-1; the D call of TRBD1 is as the table states it, not checked on the DNA. TRBV21-1 corresponds to a pseudogene. CDR3 length: 16 amino acids. The CDR3 coding sequence is TGTGCCAGCAGCAAAGTTAGGGGACAGGGGAACACTGAAGCTTTCTTT. This sequence encodes CASSKVRGQGNTEAFF.

The V and J genes are TRBV6-5 and TRBJ2-7; 12 bases agree with TRBD1. This CDR3 comprises 13 residues. The V and J ends lost 4 bases and 6 bases, in that order; junction bases with no gene match: 1. The germline gives CDR1 MNHEY, CDR2 SVGAGI. The CDR3 spells CASSWDRGLEQYF. The CDR3 DNA sequence: TGTGCCAGCAGTTGGGACAGGGGGCTCGAGCAGTACTTC.

The chain joins TRBV30 to TRBJ1-1, with D tentatively TRBD1 (5 bases). The CDR3 consists of 12 residues. V lost 0 bases and J 7 bases, leaving 9 bases between the germline ends. The V gene's germline CDR1 is GTSNPN and CDR2 SVGIG (reference sequence). CDR3 sequence: CAWSVVGLEAFF. The CDR3, as DNA: TGTGCCTGGAGTGTAGTGGGGCTTGAAGCTTTCTTT.

The table lists this clone with a count of one. The chain recombines TRBV6-5 with TRBJ2-2, with 8 bases that match TRBD1. This CDR3 spans 13 amino acids. Per the germline V gene, CDR1 is MNHEY and CDR2 is SVGAGI. CDR3: CAIRQGNVGELFF. DNA of the CDR3: TGTGCGATCCGACAGGGGAATGTCGGGGAGCTGTTTTTT.